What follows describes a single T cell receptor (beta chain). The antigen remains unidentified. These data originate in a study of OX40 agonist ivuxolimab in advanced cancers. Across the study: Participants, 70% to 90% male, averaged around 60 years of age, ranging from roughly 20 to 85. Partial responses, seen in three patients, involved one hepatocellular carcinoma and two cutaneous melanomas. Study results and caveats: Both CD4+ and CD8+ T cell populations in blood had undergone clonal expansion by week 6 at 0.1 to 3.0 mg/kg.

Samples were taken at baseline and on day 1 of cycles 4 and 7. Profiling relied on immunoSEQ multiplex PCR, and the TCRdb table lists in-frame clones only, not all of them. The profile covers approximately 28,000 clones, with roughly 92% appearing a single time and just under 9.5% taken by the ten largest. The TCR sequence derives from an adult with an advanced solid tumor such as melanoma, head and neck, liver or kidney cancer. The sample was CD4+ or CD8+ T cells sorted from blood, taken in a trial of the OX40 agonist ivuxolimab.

CDR3 nucleotide sequence: TGTGCCAGCAGTCCCCGTTTGAGCAATCAGCCCCAGCATTTT. Amino acids: CASSPRLSNQPQHF. This sequence joins TRBV27 and TRBJ1-5; the D is unclear. V was trimmed by 5 bases and J by 1 base, leaving 9 bases between them. Germline CDR1 is MNHEY and CDR2 is SMNVEV (reference sequence). This CDR3 has 14 amino acids.